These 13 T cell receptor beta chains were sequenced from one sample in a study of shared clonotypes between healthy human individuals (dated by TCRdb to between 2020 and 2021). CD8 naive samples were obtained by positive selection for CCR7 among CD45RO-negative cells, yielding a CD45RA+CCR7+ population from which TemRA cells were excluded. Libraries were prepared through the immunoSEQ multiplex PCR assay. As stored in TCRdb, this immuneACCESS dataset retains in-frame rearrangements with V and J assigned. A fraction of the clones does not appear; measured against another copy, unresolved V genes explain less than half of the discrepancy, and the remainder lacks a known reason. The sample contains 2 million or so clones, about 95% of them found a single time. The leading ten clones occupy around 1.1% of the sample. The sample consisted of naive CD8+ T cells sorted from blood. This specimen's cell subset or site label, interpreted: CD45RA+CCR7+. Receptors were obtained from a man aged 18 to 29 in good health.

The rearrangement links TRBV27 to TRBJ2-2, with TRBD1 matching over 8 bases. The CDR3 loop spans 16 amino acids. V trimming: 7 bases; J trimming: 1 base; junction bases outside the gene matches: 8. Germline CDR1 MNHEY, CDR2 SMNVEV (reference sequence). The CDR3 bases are TGTGCCAGCATCGCCGTAGGGACAGGGAACACCGGGGAGCTGTTTTTT. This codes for CASIAVGTGNTGELFF.

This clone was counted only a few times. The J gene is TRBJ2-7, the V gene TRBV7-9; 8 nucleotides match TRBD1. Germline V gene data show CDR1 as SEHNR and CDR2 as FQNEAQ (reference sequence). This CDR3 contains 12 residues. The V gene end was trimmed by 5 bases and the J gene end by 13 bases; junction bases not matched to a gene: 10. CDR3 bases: TGTGCCAGCAGCCCATTAGGGACAGGTTATTACTTC. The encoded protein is CASSPLGTGYYF.

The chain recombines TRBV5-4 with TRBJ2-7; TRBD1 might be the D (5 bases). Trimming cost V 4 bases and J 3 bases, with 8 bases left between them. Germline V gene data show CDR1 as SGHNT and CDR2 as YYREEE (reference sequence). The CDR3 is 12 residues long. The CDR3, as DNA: TGTGCCAGCAGCCCAAGGGGCTACGAGCAGTACTTC. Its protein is CASSPRGYEQYF. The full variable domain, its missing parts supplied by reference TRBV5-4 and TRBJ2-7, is ETGVTQSPTHLIKTRGQQVTLRCSSQSGHNTVSWYQQALGQGPQFIFQYYREEENGRGNFPPRFSGLQFPNYSSELNVNALELDDSALYLCASSPRGYEQYFGPGTRLTVT.

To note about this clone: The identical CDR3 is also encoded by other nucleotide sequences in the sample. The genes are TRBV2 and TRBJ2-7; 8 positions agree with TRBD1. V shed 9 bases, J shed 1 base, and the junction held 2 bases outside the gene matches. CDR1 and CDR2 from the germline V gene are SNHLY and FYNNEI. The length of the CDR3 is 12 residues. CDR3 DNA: TGTGCCAGTGACAGGGGTTCCTACGAGCAGTACTTC. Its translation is CASDRGSYEQYF.

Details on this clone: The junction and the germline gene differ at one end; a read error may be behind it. The CDR3 DNA is TGTGCTAGCAGCTTAGGCTACGGAACCTACGAGCAGTACTTC. Translated, it gives CASSLGYGTYEQYF. The chain joins TRBV7-7 to TRBJ2-7; D not certain. CDR3 size: 14 residues. Germline loops: CDR1 SSHAT, CDR2 FNYEAQ (reference sequence).

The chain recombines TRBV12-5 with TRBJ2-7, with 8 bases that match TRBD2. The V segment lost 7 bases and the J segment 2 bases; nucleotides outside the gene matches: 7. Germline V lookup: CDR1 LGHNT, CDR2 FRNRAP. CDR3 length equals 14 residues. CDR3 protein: CASAIAGSTYEQYF. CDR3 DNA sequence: TGTGCTAGTGCTATAGCGGGGAGTACCTACGAGCAGTACTTC.

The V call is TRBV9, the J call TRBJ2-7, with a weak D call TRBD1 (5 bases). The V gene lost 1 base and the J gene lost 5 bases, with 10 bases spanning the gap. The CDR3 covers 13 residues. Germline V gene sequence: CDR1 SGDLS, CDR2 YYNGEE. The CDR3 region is CASSVTGADEQYF. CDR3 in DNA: TGTGCCAGCAGCGTAACTGGGGCGGACGAGCAGTACTTC.

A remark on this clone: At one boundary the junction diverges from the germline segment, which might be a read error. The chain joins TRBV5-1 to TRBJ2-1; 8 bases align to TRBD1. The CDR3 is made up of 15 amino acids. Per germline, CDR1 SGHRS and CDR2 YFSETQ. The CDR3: CASSVRDRSFEGEVF. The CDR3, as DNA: TGCGCCAGCAGTGTCCGGGACAGGTCGTTTGAGGGTGAGGTCTTC.

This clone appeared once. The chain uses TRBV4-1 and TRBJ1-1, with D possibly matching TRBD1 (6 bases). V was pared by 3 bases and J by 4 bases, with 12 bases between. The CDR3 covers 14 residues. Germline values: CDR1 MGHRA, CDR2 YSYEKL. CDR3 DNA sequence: TGCGCCAGCAGCCATTCCCAGGGGTTCACTGAAGCTTTCTTT. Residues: CASSHSQGFTEAFF.

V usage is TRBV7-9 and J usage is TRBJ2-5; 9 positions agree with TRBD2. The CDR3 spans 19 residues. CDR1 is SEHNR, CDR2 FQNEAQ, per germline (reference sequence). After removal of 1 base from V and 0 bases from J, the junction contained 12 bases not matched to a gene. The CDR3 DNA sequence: TGTGCCAGCAGCTTAGTGGTGGGAGCTAGCGGGGCCTACCAAGAGACCCAGTACTTC. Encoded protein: CASSLVVGASGAYQETQYF.

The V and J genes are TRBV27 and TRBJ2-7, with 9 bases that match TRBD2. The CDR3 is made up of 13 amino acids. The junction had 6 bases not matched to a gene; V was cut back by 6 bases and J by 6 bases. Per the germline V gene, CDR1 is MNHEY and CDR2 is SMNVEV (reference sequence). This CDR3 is CASRWTSAGEQYF. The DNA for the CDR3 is TGTGCCAGCAGGTGGACTAGCGCTGGCGAGCAGTACTTC.

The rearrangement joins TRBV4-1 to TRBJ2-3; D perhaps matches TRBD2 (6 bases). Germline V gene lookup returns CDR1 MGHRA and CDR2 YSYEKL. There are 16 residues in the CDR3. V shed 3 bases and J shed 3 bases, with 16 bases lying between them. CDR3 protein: CASSHGPGTSTDTQYF. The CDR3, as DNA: TGCGCCAGCAGCCACGGACCCGGGACTTCAACAGATACGCAGTATTTT.

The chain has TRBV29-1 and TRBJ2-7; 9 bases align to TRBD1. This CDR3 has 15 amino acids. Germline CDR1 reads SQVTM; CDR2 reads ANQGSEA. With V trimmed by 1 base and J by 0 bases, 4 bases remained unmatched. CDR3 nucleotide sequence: TGCAGCGTTGAAGTCGGGACAGGGTACTCCTACGAGCAGTACTTC. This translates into CSVEVGTGYSYEQYF.